Listed here are 13 T cell receptor beta chains from one sample, sequenced in a study of OX40 agonist ivuxolimab in advanced cancers. Produced via immunoSEQ multiplex PCR; TCRdb's table is partial and in-frame only. The table has tens of thousands of clones, under 95% seen once. The sample was CD4+ or CD8+ T cells sorted from blood, taken in a trial of the OX40 agonist ivuxolimab. The receptors here all came from an adult with an advanced solid tumor such as melanoma, head and neck, liver or kidney cancer.

The J gene is TRBJ1-1, the V gene TRBV10-3; 9 bases fit TRBD1. J lost 4 bases, V lost 3 bases, and 6 bases had no gene match. This CDR3 is 15 amino acids long. CDR1 and CDR2 from the germline V gene are ENHRY and SYGVKD. The CDR3 nucleotides read TGTGCCATCAGTGACCCAGGACAGGGGATCACTGAAGCTTTCTTT. Translation: CAISDPGQGITEAFF.

This clone was detected once. Other DNA sequences in this sample translate to the same CDR3. The rearrangement uses TRBV27 and TRBJ2-5; TRBD2 is a possible D gene (6 bases). Germline assignment: CDR1 MNHEY and CDR2 SMNVEV (reference sequence). The CDR3 runs to 15 residues. V lost 4 bases to trimming and J lost 5 bases, with 17 bases between them. The CDR3: CASSSLPTSRETQYF. The CDR3 coding sequence is TGTGCCAGCAGTTCCCTTCCGACTAGTAGGGAGACCCAGTACTTC.

The chain couples TRBV6-5 to TRBJ1-1; no clear D. The V end lost 4 bases, the J end lost 0 bases, and 9 bases lay between the germline ends. Germline V CDR1 and CDR2: MNHEY, SVGAGI. This CDR3 spans 14 amino acids. The CDR3 DNA reads as TGTGCCAGCAGTTGGAGGGCTATGAACACTGAAGCTTTCTTT. Its protein product is CASSWRAMNTEAFF.

The chain carries TRBV6-5 and TRBJ2-5; TRBD1 might be the D (6 bases). This CDR3 is built from 15 residues. CDR1 and CDR2 (germline): MNHEY, SVGAGI. V lost 3 bases and J lost 1, with 12 bases in between. CDR3 sequence reads: CASSYAGQIQETQYF. In nucleotides, the CDR3 is TGTGCCAGCAGTTATGCCGGACAGATCCAAGAGACCCAGTACTTC.

The chain has TRBV6-6 and TRBJ2-7, with TRBD1 as a possible D gene (6 bases). This CDR3 comprises 13 residues. Germline CDR1 reads MNHNY; CDR2 reads SVGAGI (reference sequence). V was cut by 10 bases and J by 2 bases, with 15 bases left in between. CDR3 sequence (DNA): TGTGCCACAGAACGGGACATAACCTACGAGCAGTACTTC. Translating gives CATERDITYEQYF.

V and J are TRBV4-3 and TRBJ2-7, with no clear D. The V end lost 0 bases, the J end lost 2 bases, and 8 bases lay between the germline ends. The CDR3 extends over 14 amino acids. Germline V gene lookup returns CDR1 LGHNA and CDR2 YSLEER. In DNA form, the CDR3 reads TGCGCCAGCAGCCAAGATACGACTCCCTACGAGCAGTACTTC. This gives the protein CASSQDTTPYEQYF.

The chain is built from TRBV28 and TRBJ2-7; the D gene could be TRBD1 or TRBD2 (6 bases each). V lost 6 bases and J lost 0, with 15 bases in between. This CDR3 comprises 15 residues. Germline V CDR1 and CDR2: MDHEN, SYDVKM. In nucleotides, the CDR3 is TGTGCCAGCAGCCCCCCGGGGGCTCACTCCTACGAGCAGTACTTC. It codes for CASSPPGAHSYEQYF.

The gene calls are TRBV5-8 and TRBJ2-3, with D hard to call. Trimming took off 2 bases at V and 2 bases at J, with 12 bases between the two ends. This CDR3 region has 15 residues. The germline V gene encodes CDR1 SGHTS and CDR2 YDEGEE. CDR3 sequence reads: CASSFIADTTDTQYF. The CDR3 DNA follows: TGTGCCAGCAGCTTTATTGCGGATACCACAGATACGCAGTATTTT.

This clone was seen a handful of times. V is TRBV4-1 and J is TRBJ1-1, with D possibly TRBD1 on 5 matching bases. The CDR3 has 13 residues. Trimming removed 5 bases at V and 5 bases at J, with 12 bases between. Per germline, CDR1 MGHRA and CDR2 YSYEKL. In nucleotides, the CDR3 is TGCGCCAGCAGCATAGGGCAGGGAACTGAAGCTTTCTTT. Residues: CASSIGQGTEAFF.

V usage is TRBV6-6 and J usage is TRBJ2-5, with TRBD2 as a possible D gene (6 bases). The assigned J gene may be wrong: the sequence end matches TRBJ2-7 better. Germline V gene sequence: CDR1 MNHNY, CDR2 SVGAGI (reference sequence). CDR3 size: 14 residues. DNA of the CDR3: TGTGCCAGCACCCCGGGGGACCAACTATACGAGCAGTACTTC. Amino acid sequence: CASTPGDQLYEQYF.

V gene TRBV6-5 combines with J gene TRBJ2-7; no firm D call. Germline CDR1 and CDR2: MNHEY and SVGAGI. Trimming took off 5 bases at V and 1 base at J, with 12 bases between the two ends. The CDR3 sequence is 14 residues long. CDR3 coding DNA: TGTGCCAGCAGTCCCAACCGGGTTTCCTACGAGCAGTACTTC. Protein sequence: CASSPNRVSYEQYF.

The CDR3 sequence: CASSDGTDTQYF. In nucleotides, the CDR3 is TGTGCCAGCAGTGATGGCACAGATACGCAGTATTTT. The rearrangement links TRBV25-1 to TRBJ2-3; D is undetermined. The V end was cut by 3 bases, the J end by 1 base, with 2 bases between. CDR3 length: 12 amino acids. Germline CDR1 MGHDK, CDR2 SYGVNS.

The rearrangement uses TRBV7-9 and TRBJ2-7, with D hard to call. The V gene lost 0 bases and the J gene lost 7 bases, with 7 bases spanning the gap. Germline values: CDR1 SEHNR, CDR2 FQNEAQ (reference sequence). This CDR3 has 12 amino acids. The CDR3 coding sequence is TGTGCCAGCAGCTTAGCGGGGTTAGAGCAGTACTTC. Amino acid sequence: CASSLAGLEQYF.